This entry features one T cell receptor (beta chain) sequence. What it binds is not known. The sort gate was single viable CD3+CD4+CD8-CD45RO+ cells for memory CD4+ T cells. The data were taken from a study of memory CD4+ T cells and cytomegalovirus serostatus. Across the whole study: Healthy Belgian adult donors included roughly ten CMV-positive and approximately 25 CMV-negative people.

The assay was immunoSEQ multiplex PCR, and TCRdb's table has in-frame clones only and misses some. The data contain tens of thousands of clones, around 76% of them singletons. General study results and limits: Of approximately 160 reported CMV TCRbeta sequences, 55 to 80 were found in memory CD4+ repertoires.

CDR1 and CDR2 from the germline V gene are SGHDT and YYEEEE. V lost 3 bases and J 0 bases, leaving 11 bases between the germline ends. The CDR3 loop spans 15 amino acids. The TCR sequence derives from an adult in good health and CMV-seronegative. Some clones in this sample may be carry-over from other donors' samples. Source material: memory CD4+ T cells from blood. This chain connects TRBV5-6 to TRBJ2-3, with unresolved D. The CDR3 sequence is CASSSFHVSTDTQYF. CDR3 bases: TGTGCCAGCAGCTCATTCCACGTGAGCACAGATACGCAGTATTTT.